Listed below are T cell receptor beta chains from one sample, sequenced in a study of identical twins. TCRdb itself ran the 5' RACE reads through MiXCR, one entry per CDR3 protein. There are about 530,000 distinct CDR3 sequences in the sample; approximately 20% occur only once, and approximately 0.52% lies in the top ten. This same sample was also part of a study on yellow fever vaccine responses in identical twins.

The specimen was CD4+ T cells sorted from blood. These receptors originate from a young woman in good health. Each CDR3 is given with its conserved first and last residue. Fields, in order: D gene, clone size, V gene, J gene, CDR3 protein, CDR3 DNA. A D gene is named only where the DNA matches it firmly. Clone size is given for some rows only: seen once, a few or many times, or a class if the clone is expanded.

>TRBD1|few|TRBV5-1|TRBJ2-5
CASSLGTGGRETQYF
TGTGCCAGCAGCTTAGGGACAGGGGGCCGAGAGACCCAGTACTTC
>TRBD2|-|TRBV24-1|TRBJ2-1
CATTRLAGGPYPYNEQFF
TGTGCCACGACGAGGCTTGCGGGGGGGCCCTACCCCTACAATGAGCAGTTCTTC
>TRBD2|-|TRBV20-1|TRBJ2-1
CSARGRRGGRFF
TGCAGTGCTAGAGGACGTCGGGGGGGCAGATTCTTC
>-|-|TRBV10-3|TRBJ2-4
CAISESGGFQYF
TGTGCCATCAGTGAGTCCGGCGGCTTTCAGTACTTC
>TRBD2|few|TRBV5-8|TRBJ2-5
CASSFSSGAETQYF
TGTGCCAGCAGCTTTTCTAGCGGGGCGGAGACCCAGTACTTC
>-|-|TRBV5-1|TRBJ2-2
CASSLRTVMGGELFF
TGCGCCAGCAGCTTACGGACAGTTATGGGCGGGGAGCTGTTTTTT
>-|-|TRBV27|TRBJ2-2
CASSLNQGLTGELFF
TGTGCCAGCAGTTTGAATCAGGGTTTAACCGGGGAGCTGTTTTTT
>TRBD2|few|TRBV18|TRBJ2-7
CASSPPRGAGVDFYEQYF
TGTGCCAGCTCACCACCCAGGGGAGCGGGAGTCGACTTCTACGAGCAGTACTTC
>TRBD2|few|TRBV19|TRBJ2-7
CASSSGTSGRAGQYF
TGTGCCAGTAGTAGCGGGACTAGCGGGAGGGCCGGGCAGTACTTC
>-|-|TRBV24-1|TRBJ2-1
CATSDTRAPYNEQFF
TGTGCCACCAGTGATACCAGGGCCCCCTACAATGAGCAGTTCTTC
>TRBD1|-|TRBV4-1|TRBJ1-3
CASSRDRESSGNTIYF
TGCGCCAGCAGCCGGGACAGGGAGAGCTCTGGAAACACCATATATTTT
>-|-|TRBV5-5|TRBJ2-1
CASKYRAGLAEPLYQFF
TGTGCCAGCAAGTACCGTGCCGGGCTAGCCGAGCCCCTTTATCAGTTCTTC
>-|many|TRBV5-1|TRBJ2-1
CASTSSYNEQFF
TGCGCCAGCACGAGCTCCTACAATGAGCAGTTCTTC
>-|-|TRBV27|TRBJ2-3
CASRFSGTDTQYF
TGTGCCAGCCGTTTTAGCGGCACAGATACGCAGTATTTT
>-|-|TRBV7-9|TRBJ2-1
CASSLDRIGRPYNEQFF
TGTGCCAGCAGCTTAGACCGTATTGGCAGGCCGTACAATGAGCAGTTCTTC
>TRBD1|few|TRBV7-2|TRBJ2-3
CASRQQGSTDTQYF
TGTGCCAGTAGACAACAGGGGTCCACAGATACGCAGTATTTT
>-|few|TRBV10-3|TRBJ2-5
CAISDGQNQETQYF
TGTGCCATCAGTGATGGGCAGAACCAAGAGACCCAGTACTTC
>TRBD2|-|TRBV3-1|TRBJ2-1
CASSQGGLAGVYNEQFF
TGTGCCAGCAGCCAGGGGGGACTAGCGGGAGTCTACAATGAGCAGTTCTTC
>TRBD2|few|TRBV27|TRBJ2-7
CASSTQTSGKPVQYF
TGTGCCAGCAGCACTCAGACTAGCGGGAAGCCGGTGCAGTACTTC
>-|-|TRBV10-3|TRBJ2-1
CAITQGLFNEQFF
TGTGCCATCACCCAGGGGCTTTTCAATGAGCAGTTCTTC
>TRBD2|few|TRBV5-1|TRBJ2-1
CASSLGGRAVNEQFF
TGCGCCAGCAGCTTGGGCGGGAGGGCCGTCAATGAGCAGTTCTTC
>TRBD1|few|TRBV11-1|TRBJ2-1
CASSRGAGQGISHNEQFF
TGTGCCAGCAGCCGAGGGGCGGGACAGGGGATCAGCCACAATGAGCAGTTCTTC
>-|-|TRBV20-1|TRBJ1-5
CSARDPTEPQHF
TGCAGTGCTCGGGACCCGACGGAGCCCCAGCATTTT
>-|-|TRBV15|TRBJ2-5
CATSRGGQQETQYF
TGTGCCACCAGCAGAGGGGGGCAACAAGAGACCCAGTACTTC
>-|-|TRBV11-2|TRBJ2-1
CASSPTTSYLHSYNEQFF
TGTGCCAGCAGCCCGACGACATCATACTTGCACTCCTACAATGAGCAGTTCTTC
>-|-|TRBV6-1|TRBJ1-5
CASKIPRGGTWDDQPQHF
TGTGCCAGTAAAATCCCCCGGGGAGGGACGTGGGATGATCAGCCCCAGCATTTT
>TRBD1|few|TRBV7-8|TRBJ1-1
CASSSTGVRGLNTEAFF
TGTGCCAGCAGCTCGACAGGGGTCCGCGGCTTAAACACTGAAGCTTTCTTT
>TRBD2|-|TRBV6-1|TRBJ2-1
CASRSPGLAGSNNEQFF
TGTGCCAGCAGATCACCGGGACTAGCGGGGTCAAACAATGAGCAGTTCTTC
>-|-|TRBV7-9|TRBJ2-1
CASSERIDYNEQFF
TGTGCCAGCAGCGAAAGAATAGACTACAATGAGCAGTTCTTC
>TRBD2|-|TRBV11-1|TRBJ2-7
CASSLVVGTSGRSSYEQYF
TGTGCCAGCAGCTTAGTTGTTGGGACTAGCGGGAGATCAAGCTACGAGCAGTACTTC
>-|few|TRBV9|TRBJ2-3
CASSVQKLTDTQYF
TGTGCCAGCAGCGTTCAGAAGCTCACAGATACGCAGTATTTT
>TRBD2|-|TRBV5-1|TRBJ2-2
CASSQGLRAAGELFF
TGCGCCAGCAGCCAGGGACTAAGAGCGGCCGGGGAGCTGTTTTTT
>-|-|TRBV20-1|TRBJ1-1
CSAAQGGTEAFF
TGCAGTGCTGCCCAGGGAGGCACTGAAGCTTTCTTT